This T cell receptor (beta chain) was sequenced during a study of T cells in Graves' hyperthyroidism and ophthalmopathy. This clonotype has more than one count but fewer than ten. The antigen is undetermined. RNA transcripts yielded amplified TCR beta CDR3 regions. Using the HTBI primer set, a first-round RT-PCR was run on the TCR CDR3. TCRdb passed the multiplex PCR reads through MiXCR, listing each CDR3 protein once. The sample contains 620,000 or so distinct CDR3 sequences, about 14% of which appear only once. Reasons for excluding patients were uncontrolled infection, other autoimmune disease, pregnancy or lactation. General study points: Ophthalmopathy got predicted by the model a median 6.5 months before its onset. Most clonotypes expanded in thyroid above 0.001 were likewise present in blood.

CDR1 is DFQATT, CDR2 SNEGSKA, per germline (reference sequence). V trimming: 1 base; J trimming: 5 bases; junction bases outside the gene matches: 5. The CDR3 sequence is 14 residues long. The J gene is TRBJ2-7, the V gene TRBV20-1; 10 bases are shared with TRBD2. This TCR was sampled from a woman aged 45-59 years with Graves' ophthalmopathy. The sequenced material came from blood. CDR3 coding DNA: TGCAGTGCTAGAGGGACTAGCGGAGGTAACGAGCAGTACTTC. Translation gives CSARGTSGGNEQYF.